Below, one TCR beta chain is given with its context. Donors were systemically healthy Caucasian individuals from Russia aged roughly 6 to 100 years. This sample was taken from a study of blood T cells in healthy people across ages. The second PCR ran about 6 to 11 cycles with a sample-barcoded 5' primer and J-beta primers. At least 2.5 million CDR3-containing paired-end reads were obtained per sample. TCRdb re-derived calls from the 5' RACE reads in MiXCR, one entry per CDR3 protein. This table has more than 450,000 distinct CDR3 sequences, 25% to 35% appearing once. Trimming took off 7 bases at V and 5 bases at J, with 10 bases between the two ends. The length of the CDR3 is 11 residues. Germline V gene data show CDR1 as SGHTS and CDR2 as YDEGEE. The same specimen was also included in a second study, on T cells of mothers and their children. That study adds: Donation came from three healthy Caucasian mothers together with their six children. For unrelated pairs as for related ones, thymic selection shapes TCR recombination output similarly.

V and J are TRBV5-8 and TRBJ2-7, with D possibly TRBD1 on 6 matching bases. Specimen: blood. The origin of this receptor is a boy between 2 and 10 years old in good health. The CDR3 protein is CASDQGNEQYF. CDR3 sequence (DNA): TGTGCCAGCGACCAGGGGAACGAGCAGTACTTC.